The 21 T cell receptor beta chains in this list originate from one sample, sequenced in a study of identical twins. A single record per CDR3 protein comes from TCRdb applying MiXCR to the 5' RACE reads. The sample has hundreds of thousands of distinct CDR3 sequences, 6.1% seen once; the top ten hold roughly 1.8%. Sequencing was performed on naive T cells sorted from blood. Source of these receptors: a man aged 18 to 30 in good health.

The chain couples TRBV20-1 to TRBJ1-1; D may be TRBD1 (6 bases). The CDR3 loop spans 12 amino acids. The germline gives CDR1 DFQATT, CDR2 SNEGSKA (reference sequence). Deletions cut 3 bases from V and 7 bases from J, with 12 bases between. The CDR3 sequence is CSASRGPSEAFF. CDR3 bases: TGCAGTGCTAGCCGGGGGCCTAGTGAAGCTTTCTTT.

Comment on this clonotype: This sequence may be a read error, since a much larger clone differs from it by one base. The chain couples TRBV7-9 to TRBJ2-1; 11 positions agree with TRBD2. The V gene end was trimmed by 7 bases and the J gene end by 8 bases; junction bases not matched to a gene: 16. This CDR3 comprises 17 residues. The V gene's germline CDR1 is SEHNR and CDR2 FQNEAQ (reference sequence). This CDR3 is CASTVTSGTQVRHEQFF. The CDR3 DNA sequence: TGTGCCAGCACCGTGACTAGCGGGACCCAAGTCAGGCATGAGCAGTTCTTC.

This clonotype came up many times. The chain uses TRBV20-1 and TRBJ2-2; a weak D match, TRBD2 (5 bases). The germline V gene encodes CDR1 DFQATT and CDR2 SNEGSKA (reference sequence). Trimming removed 1 base from V and 1 base from J, with 13 bases in between. The CDR3 sequence is 16 residues long. As DNA, the CDR3 is TGCAGTGCTAGAGGTGTGGCGGGCCAGAACACCGGGGAGCTGTTTTTT. Its translation: CSARGVAGQNTGELFF.

This clonotype came up many times. The chain is built from TRBV27 and TRBJ2-7; D is uncertain. The germline V gene encodes CDR1 MNHEY and CDR2 SMNVEV (reference sequence). This CDR3 spans 11 amino acids. Deletions cut 8 bases from V and 6 bases from J, with 11 bases between. The CDR3 is CASGFGFEQYV. The CDR3 region has the DNA TGTGCCAGCGGGTTCGGCTTCGAGCAGTACGTC.

There are many counts of this clonotype. The V and J genes are TRBV3-1 and TRBJ2-5; 7 bases map to TRBD2. The V segment lost 4 bases and the J segment 4 bases; nucleotides outside the gene matches: 6. The CDR3 length is 14 residues. Germline V gives CDR1 LGHDT, CDR2 YNNKEL (reference sequence). Written as DNA, the CDR3 is TGTGCCAGCAGCCTTGGGACTACCCGAGAGACCCAGTACTTC. Translation: CASSLGTTRETQYF.

In its sample, this clonotype was seen many times. The V call is TRBV7-2, the J call TRBJ1-5, with D perhaps matching TRBD1 (5 bases). CDR1 SGHTA and CDR2 FQGNSA come from the germline V gene. Deletions cut 5 bases from V and 3 bases from J, with 8 bases between. The CDR3 runs 13 residues. CDR3 sequence reads: CASSGTANQPQHF. DNA of the CDR3: TGTGCCAGCAGCGGGACGGCCAATCAGCCCCAGCATTTT. Combining the CDR3 with reference TRBV7-2 and TRBJ1-5 gives the whole variable domain GAGVSQSPSNKVTEKGKDVELRCDPISGHTALYWYRQSLGQGLEFLIYFQGNSAPDKSGLPSDRFSAERTGGSVSTLTIQRTQQEDSAVYLCASSGTANQPQHFGDGTRLSIL.

This clonotype was picked up a small number of times. This chain joins TRBV10-3 and TRBJ2-7; 7 bases map to TRBD2. Losses at the gene ends were 2 bases for V and 6 bases for J; bases not matched to a gene: 10. The CDR3 covers 15 residues. Per germline, CDR1 ENHRY and CDR2 SYGVKD. CDR3 protein: CAISESEAGVSEQYV. The CDR3 DNA is TGTGCCATCAGTGAGAGTGAGGCGGGAGTGAGCGAGCAGTACGTC.

There are many counts of this clonotype. This chain uses TRBV5-1 with TRBJ1-1; possibly TRBD1 for D (5 bases). V lost 4 bases, J lost 2 bases, and 12 bases lay in between. The CDR3 contains 14 residues. In germline, CDR1 is SGHRS, CDR2 YFSETQ. Written as DNA, the CDR3 is TGCGCCAGCAGCCCGTTGGGGGAAAACACTGAAGCTTTCTTT. This translates into CASSPLGENTEAFF.

This clonotype was detected many times. This chain connects TRBV7-8 to TRBJ2-1; 8 bases align to TRBD2. Germline trimming cut 8 bases from V and 10 bases from J; bases unmatched to any gene: 16. Germline V lookup: CDR1 SGHVS, CDR2 FQNEAQ. The CDR3 has 15 amino acids. CDR3 sequence: CASAITVIAGTEQFF. The CDR3, as DNA: TGTGCCAGCGCAATCACCGTAATAGCGGGAACAGAGCAGTTCTTC.

This clonotype was counted ten times or more. The CDR3 is CASSRTVAGGQDTQYF. The CDR3 DNA reads as TGCGCCAGCAGCCGTACGGTAGCGGGAGGGCAAGATACGCAGTATTTT. The rearrangement joins TRBV4-1 to TRBJ2-3; 11 bases match TRBD2. CDR1 is MGHRA and CDR2 is YSYEKL in the germline V gene. Trimming cost V 4 bases and J 5 bases; bases outside gene matches: 8. The CDR3 extends over 16 amino acids.

This clonotype was seen just once. The chain recombines TRBV3-1 with TRBJ1-5, with D unclear. Deletions cut 1 base from V and 5 bases from J, with 15 bases between. CDR3 length: 16 amino acids. Germline CDR1 is LGHDT and CDR2 is YNNKEL (reference sequence). Written as DNA, the CDR3 is TGTGCCAGCAGCCAAGTGGGAGGTCGGAGCTATCAGCCCCAGCATTTT. The encoded protein is CASSQVGGRSYQPQHF.

At least ten counts were recorded for this clonotype. The chain couples TRBV7-9 to TRBJ2-7; D perhaps matches TRBD1 (6 bases). V was shortened by 5 bases and J by 3 bases, with 11 bases between the two germline ends. Germline V CDR1 and CDR2: SEHNR, FQNEAQ (reference sequence). The CDR3 consists of 13 residues. The CDR3 nucleotides are TGTGCCAGCAGCCCTGACAGGAGCTACGAGCAGTACGTC. It is translated as CASSPDRSYEQYV.

This chain links TRBV5-1 with TRBJ2-3; 8 bases are a match to TRBD2. J gave up 5 bases and V 1 base, and 9 bases lay outside the gene matches. Germline CDR1 reads SGHRS; CDR2 reads YFSETQ. The CDR3 contains 16 residues. CDR3 in DNA: TGCGCCAGCAGCTTGAGTCCAGCGGGGGTGCAAGATACGCAGTATTTT. Translation gives CASSLSPAGVQDTQYF.

This clonotype was observed a handful of times. The chain joins TRBV14 to TRBJ2-1, with D maybe TRBD2 (5 bases). Germline CDR1 SGHDN, CDR2 FVKESK. V was pared by 5 bases and J by 2 bases, with 10 bases between. This CDR3 has 14 residues. The CDR3 DNA sequence: TGTGCCAGCAGCGGCGGGCGTCCCTACAATGAGCAGTTCTTC. Its protein product is CASSGGRPYNEQFF.

This clonotype was seen only a few times. V is TRBV11-2 and J is TRBJ2-5; D is unclear. Germline CDR1 is SGHAT and CDR2 is FQNNGV. CDR3 length: 13 amino acids. V was shortened by 6 bases and J by 7 bases, with 15 bases between the two germline ends. In nucleotides, the CDR3 is TGTGCCAGCAGGCCGAATACGAATGGGACCCAGTACTTC. It codes for CASRPNTNGTQYF.

This clonotype showed up just a few times. V is TRBV27 and J is TRBJ2-1; D perhaps matches TRBD2 (6 bases). V dropped 4 bases and J dropped 7 bases, with 17 bases sitting between them. This CDR3 is built from 15 residues. Germline V gene lookup returns CDR1 MNHEY and CDR2 SMNVEV (reference sequence). The CDR3 DNA is TGTGCCAGCAGTTCCCCCCCTGTGGCGGGGAATGAGCAGTTCTTC. Translated, it gives CASSSPPVAGNEQFF.

This clonotype was seen a few times. This chain connects TRBV12-3 or TRBV12-4 to TRBJ1-4, with 8 nucleotides matching TRBD1. CDR3 length: 15 residues. Germline trimming cut 1 base from V and 7 bases from J; bases unmatched to any gene: 5. The CDR3 region is CASSLGQGMGEKLFF. The CDR3 DNA is TGTGCCAGCAGTTTAGGACAGGGGATGGGTGAAAAACTGTTTTTT.

The chain combines TRBV10-3 with TRBJ2-3; no clear D. This CDR3 has 15 residues. The germline gives CDR1 ENHRY, CDR2 SYGVKD. Trimming shortened V by 3 bases and J by 2 bases, and 12 bases separated the two germline ends. In DNA, the CDR3 is TGTGCCATCAGTGATCCGACTGGGATCACAGATACGCAGTATTTT. Protein product: CAISDPTGITDTQYF.

CDR3 sequence: CSATGGANGELFF. CDR3 sequence (DNA): TGCAGCGCCACAGGGGGCGCGAACGGGGAGCTGTTTTTT. The rearrangement joins TRBV29-1 to TRBJ2-2; 9 positions match TRBD1. The CDR3 loop spans 13 amino acids. The J segment lost 7 bases and the V segment lost 7 bases, leaving 7 bases of the junction unmatched. CDR1 is SQVTM, CDR2 ANQGSEA, per germline.

This clonotype was detected many times. The genes are TRBV4-3 and TRBJ2-3, with 9 nucleotides matching TRBD2. CDR3 length equals 16 residues. V gave up 1 base and J gave up 8 bases; unmatched junction bases: 10. Looked up from germline, CDR1 is LGHNA and CDR2 is YSLEER. CDR3 sequence: CASSQGLAGGRATQYF. The CDR3, as DNA: TGCGCCAGCAGCCAAGGTCTGGCGGGAGGGCGGGCTACGCAGTATTTT.

This clonotype was counted between two and nine times. The rearrangement joins TRBV5-6 to TRBJ1-2; no definite D call. CDR1 and CDR2 (germline): SGHDT, YYEEEE. The CDR3 sequence is 13 residues long. The V gene lost 5 bases and the J gene lost 6 bases, with 14 bases spanning the gap. In nucleotides, the CDR3 is TGTGCCAGCAGGGCGACCCGATCGGATGGCTACACCTTC. This gives the protein CASRATRSDGYTF.